What follows describes a single T cell receptor beta chain. Produced via immunoSEQ multiplex PCR; TCRdb's table is partial and in-frame only. Of about 30,000 clones in the sample, around nine tenths are singletons; the top ten hold roughly 6.3%. Each patient's relapse followed autologous stem cell transplantation, and brentuximab vedotin exposure varied. PBMCs, once thawed, yielded CD8+ T cells isolated by magnetic negative selection. These data come from a study of PD-1 blockade in classical Hodgkin lymphoma. The sample was CD8+ T cells from blood, taken at baseline. This clonotype originated in a human donor with classical Hodgkin lymphoma.

CDR3 region: CASSAGLGDEQYF. CDR3 bases: TGTGCCAGCAGCGCGGGTCTCGGGGACGAGCAGTACTTC. This chain uses TRBV5-8 with TRBJ2-7; tentative D call: TRBD2 (5 bases). Germline CDR1 is SGHTS and CDR2 is YDEGEE. The CDR3 length is 13 residues. V dropped 4 bases and J dropped 5 bases, with 13 bases sitting between them.